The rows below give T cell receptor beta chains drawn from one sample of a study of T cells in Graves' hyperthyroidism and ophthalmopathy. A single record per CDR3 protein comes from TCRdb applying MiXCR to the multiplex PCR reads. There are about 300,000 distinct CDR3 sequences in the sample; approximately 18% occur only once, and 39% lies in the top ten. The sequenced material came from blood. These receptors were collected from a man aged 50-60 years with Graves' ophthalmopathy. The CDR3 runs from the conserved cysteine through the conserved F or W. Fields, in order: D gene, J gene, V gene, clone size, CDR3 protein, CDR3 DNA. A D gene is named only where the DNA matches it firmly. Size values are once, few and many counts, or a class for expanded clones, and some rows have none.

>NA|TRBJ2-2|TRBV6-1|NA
CASTSVATGELFF
TGTGCCAGTACGTCGGTAGCAACCGGGGAGCTGTTTTTT
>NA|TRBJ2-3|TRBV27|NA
CASSLKATDTQYF
TGTGCCAGCAGTTTAAAGGCTACAGATACGCAGTATTTT
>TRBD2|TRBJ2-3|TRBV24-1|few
CATSDLAGVGGTDTQYF
TGTGCCACCAGTGATCTAGCGGGAGTTGGGGGCACAGATACGCAGTATTTT
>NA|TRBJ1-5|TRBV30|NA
CAWSSPGNGQPQHF
TGTGCCTGGAGTTCCCCAGGAAACGGGCAGCCCCAGCATTTT
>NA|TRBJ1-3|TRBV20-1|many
CSARGRMGSGNTIYF
TGCAGTGCTAGGGGCCGGATGGGATCTGGAAACACCATATATTTT
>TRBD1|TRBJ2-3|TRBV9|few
CASSEGTGRSTDTQYF
TGTGCCAGCAGCGAAGGGACAGGACGAAGCACAGATACGCAGTATTTT
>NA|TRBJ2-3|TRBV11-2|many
CASSPQSTDTQYF
TGTGCCAGCAGCCCCCAAAGCACAGATACGCAGTATTTT
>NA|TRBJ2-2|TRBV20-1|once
CSAREQGRDTGELFF
TGCAGTGCTAGAGAACAGGGAAGGGACACCGGGGAGCTGTTTTTT
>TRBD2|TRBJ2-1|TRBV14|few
CASSVISGRAIYNEQFF
TGTGCCAGCAGCGTGATTAGCGGGAGGGCGATATACAATGAGCAGTTCTTC
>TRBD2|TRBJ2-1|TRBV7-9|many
CASSLVKPGLAGLDEQFF
TGTGCCAGCAGCTTAGTCAAACCGGGACTAGCGGGTCTGGATGAGCAGTTCTTC
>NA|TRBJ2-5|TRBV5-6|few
CASSLEGTQYF
TGTGCCAGCAGCTTGGAAGGTACCCAGTACTTC
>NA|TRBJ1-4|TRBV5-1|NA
CASSLNTLHEKLFF
TGCGCCAGCAGCTTGAACACACTCCATGAAAAACTGTTTTTT
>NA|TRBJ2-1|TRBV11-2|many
CASSLDRDNEQFF
TGTGCCAGCAGCCTAGACAGAGACAATGAGCAGTTCTTC
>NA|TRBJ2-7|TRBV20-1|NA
CSARDSGRGYEQYF
TGCAGTGCTAGAGATTCAGGGAGAGGCTACGAGCAGTACTTC
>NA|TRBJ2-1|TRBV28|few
CASIGKAYNEQFF
TGTGCCAGCATCGGGAAGGCCTACAATGAGCAGTTCTTC
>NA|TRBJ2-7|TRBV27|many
CASSLLGVGGRYEQYF
TGTGCCAGCAGTTTATTGGGGGTGGGCGGACGCTACGAGCAGTACTTC
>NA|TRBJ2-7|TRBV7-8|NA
CASSFYICSCEESGAYEQYF
NA
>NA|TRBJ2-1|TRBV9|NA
CASSVDSGSDEQFF
TGTGCCAGCAGCGTAGATAGCGGAAGTGATGAGCAGTTCTTC
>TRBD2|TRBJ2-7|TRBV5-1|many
CASSLTSGPSYEQYF
TGCGCCAGCAGCTTGACTAGCGGGCCTTCCTACGAGCAGTACTTC
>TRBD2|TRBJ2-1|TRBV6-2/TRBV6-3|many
CASSYSAGGIGEQFF
TGTGCCAGCAGTTATTCGGCGGGGGGAATTGGTGAGCAGTTCTTC
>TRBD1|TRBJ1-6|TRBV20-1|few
CSARDRGDSPLHF
TGCAGTGCACGGGACAGGGGTGATTCACCCCTCCACTTT
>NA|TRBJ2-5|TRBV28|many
CASRVGGETQYF
TGTGCCAGCAGGGTAGGGGGAGAGACCCAGTACTTC
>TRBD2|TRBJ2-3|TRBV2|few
CASSELAGGWSTDTQYF
TGTGCCAGCAGTGAACTAGCGGGAGGTTGGAGCACAGATACGCAGTATTTT
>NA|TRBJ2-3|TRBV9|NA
CASSLREGVTDTQYF
TGTGCCAGCAGCCTCAGGGAGGGGGTGACAGATACGCAGTATTTT
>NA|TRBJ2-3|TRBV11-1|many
CASSLLITDTQYF
TGTGCCAGCAGCTTACTCATCACAGATACGCAGTATTTT
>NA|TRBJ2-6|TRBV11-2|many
CASSSRTVTGANVLTF
TGTGCCAGCAGCTCTCGGACTGTGACTGGGGCCAACGTCCTGACTTTC
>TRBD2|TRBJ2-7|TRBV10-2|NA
CASSVAPSGRPHEQYF
TGCGCCAGCAGTGTAGCCCCTAGCGGGAGGCCCCACGAGCAGTACTTC
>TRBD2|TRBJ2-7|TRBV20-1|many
CSARGGRTVYEQYF
TGCAGTGCTAGAGGCGGGAGAACGGTTTACGAGCAGTACTTC
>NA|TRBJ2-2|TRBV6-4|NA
CASSDNKGFSRRGTGELFF
TGTGCCAGCAGTGACAATAAGGGGTTTAGCAGGAGGGGAACCGGGGAGCTGTTTTTT
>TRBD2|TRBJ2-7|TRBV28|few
CASSLLGLAGDEQYF
TGTGCCAGCAGTTTATTGGGACTAGCGGGAGACGAGCAGTACTTC
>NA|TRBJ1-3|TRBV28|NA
CASSLLGNTIYF
TGTGCCAGCAGTTTATTGGGAAACACCATATATTTT
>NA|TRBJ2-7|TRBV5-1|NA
CASSLWASGQGRSYERYF
TGCGCCAGCAGCTTATGGGCCTCCGGCCAAGGGCGTTCCTACGAGCGGTACTTC
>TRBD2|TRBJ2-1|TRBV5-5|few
CASSPKTSGSNEQFF
TGTGCCAGCAGCCCTAAGACTAGCGGGAGTAATGAGCAGTTCTTC
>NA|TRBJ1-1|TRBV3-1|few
CASSLVGAAEAFF
TGTGCCAGCAGCTTAGTTGGGGCAGCTGAAGCTTTCTTT
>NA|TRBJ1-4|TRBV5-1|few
CASSLWPERARNEKLFF
TGCGCCAGCAGCTTGTGGCCCGAGAGGGCTAGGAATGAAAAACTGTTTTTT
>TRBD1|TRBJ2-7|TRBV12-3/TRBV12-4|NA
CASSPDRASSYEQYF
TGTGCCAGCAGTCCAGACAGGGCGAGCTCCTACGAGCAGTACTTC
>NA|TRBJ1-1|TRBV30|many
CAWSKGGGGTEAFF
TGTGCCTGGAGTAAAGGGGGTGGGGGAACTGAAGCTTTCTTT
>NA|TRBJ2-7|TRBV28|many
CASSPQTIYEQYF
TGTGCCAGCAGTCCGCAGACTATCTACGAGCAGTACTTC
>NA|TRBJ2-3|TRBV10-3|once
CAISGNPPAGSTDTQYF
TGTGCCATCAGTGGCAATCCCCCCGCGGGGAGCACAGATACGCAGTATTTT
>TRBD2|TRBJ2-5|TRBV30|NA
CAWSVRLAGGGTQYF
TGTGCCTGGAGTGTACGTCTAGCGGGAGGGGGGACCCAGTACTTC
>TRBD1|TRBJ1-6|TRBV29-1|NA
CSDSTGGSPLHF
TGCAGCGATTCGACAGGGGGTTCACCCCTCCACTTT
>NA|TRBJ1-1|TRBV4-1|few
CASSQEGRRNEAFF
TGCGCCAGCAGCCAGGAGGGACGGAGAAATGAAGCTTTCTTT
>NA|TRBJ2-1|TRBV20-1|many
CSARAMDPWEQFF
TGCAGTGCTAGAGCGATGGACCCCTGGGAGCAGTTCTTC
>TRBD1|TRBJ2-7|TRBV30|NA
CAWEPDRGLDEQYF
TGTGCCTGGGAGCCCGACAGGGGGCTCGACGAGCAGTACTTC
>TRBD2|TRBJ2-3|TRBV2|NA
CAISGPAGDKSDTQYF
TGTGCCATCAGTGGCCCAGCGGGGGACAAATCAGATACGCAGTATTTT
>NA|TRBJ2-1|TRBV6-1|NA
CASRGGISYNEQFF
TGTGCCAGCAGAGGAGGAATCTCCTACAATGAGCAGTTCTTC
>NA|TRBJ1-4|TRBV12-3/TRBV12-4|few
CASSLRGGSGEKLFF
TGTGCCAGCAGTTTAAGGGGCGGCTCGGGGGAAAAACTGTTTTTT
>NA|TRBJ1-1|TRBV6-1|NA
CASTSTPGIPEAFF
TGTGCCAGCACCTCCACCCCCGGGATTCCTGAAGCTTTCTTT
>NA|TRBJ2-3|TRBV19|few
CASSLSGEGADTQYF
TGTGCCAGTAGTCTAAGCGGAGAAGGGGCAGATACGCAGTATTTT
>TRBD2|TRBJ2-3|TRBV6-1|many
CASSPTGLATDTQYF
TGTGCCAGCAGCCCGACGGGACTAGCTACCGATACGCAGTATTTT
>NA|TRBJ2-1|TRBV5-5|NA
CASSALASFDEQFF
TGTGCCAGCAGCGCCCTGGCTAGCTTCGATGAGCAGTTCTTC